This entry is about one T cell receptor beta chain. As yet, its antigen is unknown. CDR3 length: 16 residues. Germline V gene lookup returns CDR1 KGHDR and CDR2 SFDVKD. The J segment lost 4 bases and the V segment lost 4 bases, leaving 9 bases of the junction unmatched. The record originates from a study of blood T cells in healthy people across ages. Study observations and caveats: Older age went with lower TCR beta diversity per million T cells, in a roughly linear way.

Primers used in a second PCR of roughly 6 to 11 cycles were a sample-barcoded 5' primer and a J-beta primer mix. At least 3 million CDR3-containing paired-end reads were obtained per sample. TCRdb redid the calling of the 5' RACE reads with MiXCR, one entry per CDR3 protein. The sample shows fewer than 800,000 distinct CDR3 sequences, 45% to 50% of them seen only once. The gene calls are TRBV24-1 and TRBJ2-1; 7 bases line up with TRBD2. The clonotype originates from a woman aged 55-69 years in good health. What was sequenced was blood. CDR3 protein: CATSDPLAEQYNEQFF. The CDR3 bases are TGTGCCACCAGTGACCCCCTAGCGGAGCAGTACAATGAGCAGTTCTTC.